The rows below give T cell receptor beta chains drawn from one sample of a study of blood T cell repertoires in COVID-19. Repertoires were generated with immunoSEQ multiplex PCR, while TCRdb's copy carries only in-frame clones and drops some. Altogether around 270,000 clones are present, approximately 90% being singletons, with the ten largest covering around 4.4%. The sequencing sample was made of peripheral blood. These receptors all come from a man aged 35-49 years with acute or convalescent COVID-19. The conserved cysteine and the conserved F or W are not part of the CDR3 here. The size of a clone is reported for some rows only, either as once, few or many, or as a class for expanded clones.

TRBJ1-1 | . | TRBV6-5 | ASSTPPGLHTEAF
TRBJ1-2 | . | TRBV5-6 | ASSKYRTSNYGYT
TRBJ1-6 | . | TRBV30 | AWSDGKGNSPLH
TRBJ2-1 | . | TRBV9 | ASSVAPLLAGRNNEQF
TRBJ1-2 | . | TRBV9 | ASSVGGLANYGYT
TRBJ2-3 | few | TRBV12-5 | ASGFQTDTQY
TRBJ1-1 | . | TRBV6-5 | ASSRQGTEAF
TRBJ2-1 | . | TRBV9 | ASSALYYNEQF
TRBJ1-2 | . | TRBV7-3 | ASSSRSGSGYGYT
TRBJ2-1 | . | TRBV12-5 | ASGLVNNYNEQF
TRBJ1-1 | once | TRBV10-3 | AISGTAVVNTEAF
TRBJ2-7 | . | TRBV9 | ASSVASSSYEQY
TRBJ1-1 | few | TRBV19 | ASSLYRDRGSAEAF
TRBJ2-1 | . | TRBV5-5 | ASSLAASGIPYNEQF
TRBJ1-5 | . | TRBV6-2/TRBV6-3 | ASSTTGKGNQPQH
TRBJ2-1 | . | TRBV7-6 | ASSLNREYNEQF
TRBJ2-7 | . | TRBV6-5 | ASRTQGTPDEQY
TRBJ2-7 | . | TRBV19 | ASSIGQGAEQY
TRBJ1-4 | . | TRBV2 | ASSREGPGEKLF
TRBJ1-1 | . | TRBV28 | ASSPIGGAGTEAF
TRBJ1-2 | . | TRBV6-5 | ASSYNAPWHGYT
TRBJ1-1 | . | TRBV11-2 | ASSLVPGLNTEAF
TRBJ2-7 | . | TRBV29-1 | SVEDRSISYEQY
TRBJ1-1 | . | TRBV12-3/TRBV12-4 | ASSAGRRLRAF
TRBJ1-5 | . | TRBV27 | ASSPSDRGNNQPQH
TRBJ2-7 | . | TRBV14 | ASSQPDSYEQY
TRBJ1-1 | . | TRBV19 | ASSIPGQSEAF
TRBJ2-7 | . | TRBV5-1 | ASSFGTGSEGYEQY
TRBJ2-1 | . | TRBV3-1/TRBV3-2 | ASHTAGGGYNEQF
TRBJ1-1 | once | TRBV4-1 | ASSQAAGFMNTEAF
TRBJ1-6 | . | TRBV6-4 | ASSPTGGSPLH
TRBJ2-4 | . | TRBV27 | ASSFFRGTGENIQY
TRBJ2-7 | . | TRBV2 | ASGGEYEQY
TRBJ2-3 | . | TRBV6-5 | ASSYSSAGADTQY
TRBJ1-2 | . | TRBV11-2 | ASSLGRDRGLLYYGYT
TRBJ1-2 | . | TRBV5-6 | ASSWGTVSVMDGYT
TRBJ1-1 | . | TRBV18 | ASSPMVTNTEAF
TRBJ1-1 | . | TRBV7-9 | ASSLDPVAEAF
TRBJ2-1 | . | TRBV5-1 | ASTPGVPLDEQF
TRBJ2-1 | . | TRBV2 | ASSESLGLLYNEQF
TRBJ1-2 | . | TRBV10-2 | ASSDDRVYGYT
TRBJ2-1 | . | TRBV20-1 | SASSIQGARDEQF
TRBJ1-2 | . | TRBV7-8 | ASSLDRVNGYT
TRBJ1-1 | . | TRBV12-3/TRBV12-4 | ASASLGGTEAF
TRBJ2-3 | . | TRBV6-6 | ASSYSRADTQY
TRBJ1-2 | once | TRBV2 | ASSDAGGWYGYT
TRBJ1-5 | . | TRBV12-3/TRBV12-4 | ASSSDSYSPQH
TRBJ2-1 | . | TRBV5-1 | ASSIGGVNNEQF